The source of this TCR beta chain is a study of cytomegalovirus exposure and HLA in healthy donors. Background on the study: Out of fewer than 500 genotyped donors, about 81% belonged to the Caucasian-associated ancestry cluster.

General observations from the study: Reported findings show TCR beta sequences accurately forecast HLA-A and HLA-B alleles in most subjects.

The CDR3 has 15 residues. Trimming left V 5 bases short and J 5 bases short, with 15 bases between. CDR1 and CDR2 (germline): MNHEY, SVGAGI. Points on this clone: As yet, its antigen is unknown.

The primer mix had 60 Vbeta and 13 Jbeta primers. TCRdb keeps only in-frame clones here, not all; method: immunoSEQ multiplex PCR. The sample has about 130,000 clones, roughly four fifths seen once. The clonotype comes from a man younger than 45 in good health and CMV-seronegative. The V and J genes are TRBV6-5 and TRBJ1-4; no reliable D call. Sequenced: PBMCs. CDR3 in DNA: TGTGCCAGCAGTCGGAGCGGCGTGGGGAATGAAAAACTGTTTTTT. This encodes CASSRSGVGNEKLFF.